This T cell receptor beta chain was sequenced for a study of beta chain features in type 1 diabetes. This clone appeared a few times. Antigen specificity is unknown. Points from the study as a whole: Naive, central memory and Treg TCRB repertoires appeared more alike in patients than in healthy donors.

TCRB transcripts that were expressed got sequenced, as all of the isolated RNA had been reverse transcribed. This table comes from immunoSEQ multiplex PCR, and its TCRdb copy is limited to in-frame clones, with some not included. The sample lists under 250,000 clones, 27% occurring once. CDR1 is SQVTM and CDR2 is ANQGSEA in the germline V gene. Trimming took 2 bases from V and 5 from J, leaving 12 bases between them. The CDR3 spans 13 residues. The clonotype was recovered from a man aged 30 to 45 in good health. V is TRBV29-1 and J is TRBJ2-5; D is uncertain. Sequenced material: central memory CD4+ T cells from blood. DNA for the CDR3: TGCAGCGTTGAACGTCAGAGGACGGAGACCCAGTACTTC. This sequence encodes CSVERQRTETQYF.